What follows is one T cell receptor beta chain and its context. This clone was counted once. The antigen this receptor binds is unknown. Base qualities are not provided; no much larger clone lies one nucleotide away. TCR CDR3 regions were amplified from genomic DNA by multiplex PCR using the deep immunoSEQ assay. Extracted genomic DNA from each cell subset was distributed evenly across all wells of several immunoSEQ 96-well plates, and each plate was treated as a replicate. For sorted subsets, roughly 200 ng of genomic DNA, equivalent to around 31,000 T cell genomes, went into each replicate PCR. Purified libraries were measured with a Qubit 3.0 fluorometer, size-checked on a Bioanalyzer 2100, and measured again with the KAPA Library Quantification kit. Every immunoSEQ 96-well plate was sequenced on a dedicated single-read 150-cycle Illumina NextSeq 550 flow cell. From the authors' description of their analysis: The immunoSEQ output contained only junctional sequences without quality scores, so filtering could not match that applied to full-length reads. To assign V/J genes and CDR3, sequences were annotated using PyIR, a Python wrapper for IgBLAST v1.9, with IMGT germline references. Reads with weak V/J assignments (E-value above 1e-6), missing CDR3, stop codons, out-of-frame junctions, or ambiguous translated residues were removed. V3J clonotypes were defined as sequences sharing an identical inferred V gene, J gene, and CDR3 amino acid sequence. The percentage overlap between two repertoires was calculated by dividing the number of shared unique clonotypes by the size of the smaller repertoire. Repertoire richness was assessed with RTK rarefaction, the Chao1 estimator, and Recon v2.1 estimates of unobserved clonotypes. For all TCRbeta clonotypes obtained by the gDNA method from a handful of donors, generation probabilities were computed with OLGA. The table comes from immuneACCESS by way of TCRdb, which keeps in-frame sequences with V and J called. Part of the clones is missing from these tables; in studies checked, under half for an unresolved V gene and the rest for unknown reasons. The V and J calls and the clone size are those of that table, but D and trimming were determined from the DNA. In this sample the table shows over 2,000,000 clones, just under 95% of which occur a single time. The ten largest clones add up to 1.5% to 2% of the sample.

Trimming takes 8 bases from V and 4 bases from J, and the germline ends sit 20 bases apart. The germline V gene (reference sequence) yields SEHNR for CDR1 and FQNEAQ for CDR2. Measured from the cysteine to the phenylalanine, the CDR3 is 15 residues long. Only the CDR3 DNA is retained, 45 bases long and in frame from the first base. This sample is drawn from a study of shared clonotypes between healthy human individuals (dated by TCRdb to the early 2020s). Broadly, across the study: Two women and a few men aged 18 to 49 years were included in the cohort. Per donor, three plates each were used for CD4 naive and CD4 memory, two for CD8 naive, and one for CD8 memory. Blood TCR repertoires of about five healthy adults were deeply sequenced to estimate repertoire size and the extent of clonotype sharing between individuals. To increase sequencing depth and limit assay-specific biases, TCR repertoire library preparation and sequencing were carried out by different laboratories using diverse techniques. Between about 0.85 and 10 billion PBMCs per donor were obtained by leukapheresis. General study outcomes and caveats: Based on pairwise subsampling, the degree of clonotype sharing among donors was expected to be affected by sequencing depth. Clonotypes shared by all four sorted-subset donors showed higher generation probabilities than non-shared clonotypes. Naive subsets generally had larger estimated clonotype richness than memory subsets did. Even with the large sequencing depth, rarefaction of the sorted-subset datasets indicated that sequencing was incomplete. About 4.5% of naive CD4, 3.5% of naive CD8, about 2.5% of memory CD4, and about 0.4% of memory CD8 clonotypes were shared across a few donors. Sampling was restricted to blood, and TCR repertoires in tissues likely differ from the TCR repertoires found in blood. The genetic and exposure-history diversity represented was limited by the small number of donors.

CD8 naive samples were CD45RO-negative cells positively selected for CCR7, giving a CD45RA+CCR7+ population that excluded TemRA cells. The donors were healthy, HIV-negative adults with no recently reported acute infections or vaccinations. All donors were Caucasian adults living in Nashville, Tennessee, USA. After blood collection by leukapheresis, PBMCs were isolated using Ficoll-Histopaque density gradient centrifugation and then cryopreserved in the vapor phase of liquid nitrogen. Purity and quantity of every magnetically sorted T cell population were checked by analytical flow cytometry. From each sorted fraction, genomic DNA was isolated and quantified by UV absorbance on a Nanodrop 2000c.

The rearranged segments are TRBV7-9 and TRBJ1-2, and TRBD1 may be the D gene, going by 5 matching bases. The sequencing sample was made of naive CD8+ T cells from PBMCs. Reading the label with the study, this specimen's cell subset or site is: CD45RA+CCR7+. This TCR was sampled from a man aged 18 to 30 in good health. Some clones in this sample may be carry-over from other donors' samples. The CDR3 has the sequence CASPPGPGSLYGYTF. The bases are TGTGCCAGCCCCCCTGGGCCAGGGTCCCTCTATGGCTACACCTTC. The reference TRBV7-9 and TRBJ1-2 proteins fill in what lies around the CDR3, so the full variable domain reads DTGVSQNPRHKITKRGQNVTFRCDPISEHNRLYWYRQTLGQGPEFLTYFQNEAQLEKSRLLSDRFSAERPKGSFSTLEIQRTEQGDSAMYLCASPPGPGSLYGYTFGSGTRLTVV.